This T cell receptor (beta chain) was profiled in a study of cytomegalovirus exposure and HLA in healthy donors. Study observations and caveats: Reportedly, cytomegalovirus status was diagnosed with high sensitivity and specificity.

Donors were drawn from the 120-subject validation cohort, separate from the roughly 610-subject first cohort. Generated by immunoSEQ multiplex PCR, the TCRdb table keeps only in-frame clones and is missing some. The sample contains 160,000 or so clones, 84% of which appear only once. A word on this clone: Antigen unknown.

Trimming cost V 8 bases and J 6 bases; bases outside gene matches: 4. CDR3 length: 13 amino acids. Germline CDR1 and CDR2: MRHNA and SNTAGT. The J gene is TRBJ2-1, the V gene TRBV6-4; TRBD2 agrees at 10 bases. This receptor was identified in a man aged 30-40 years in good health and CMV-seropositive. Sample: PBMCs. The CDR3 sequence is CASSSGSSNEQFF. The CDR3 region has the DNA TGTGCCAGCTCTAGCGGGAGTAGCAATGAGCAGTTCTTC.